A single sample is the source of the 10 T cell receptor beta chains below, sequenced in a study of T cells in Graves' hyperthyroidism and ophthalmopathy. Amplification targeted TCR beta CDR3 regions from RNA transcripts. Primed by the HTBI set, a first-round RT-PCR was run on the TCR CDR3. One entry per CDR3 protein results from TCRdb running MiXCR on the multiplex PCR reads. The profile shows some 500,000 distinct CDR3 sequences, approximately 15% of them singletons. Sample: blood. Receptors originate from a young woman with Graves' hyperthyroidism.

About this clonotype itself: Just one base apart from a much larger clone, this may be a read error. V is TRBV18 and J is TRBJ2-2; D unresolved. Trimming removed 6 bases at V and 3 bases at J, with 11 bases between. The CDR3 length is 14 residues. Germline V gene data show CDR1 as KGHSH and CDR2 as LQKENI. In DNA form, the CDR3 reads TGTGCCAGCTCCTCCTTCTCCGACACCGGGGAGCTGTTTTTT. Residues: CASSSFSDTGELFF.

This clonotype showed up many times. The rearrangement links TRBV18 to TRBJ2-1, with 8 bases aligning to TRBD1. Germline lookup yields CDR1 KGHSH and CDR2 LQKENI. V shed 2 bases, J shed 6 bases, and the junction held 12 bases outside the gene matches. This CDR3 is 17 amino acids long. The chain's CDR3 is CASSPRAGGDGRNEQFF. The CDR3 region has the DNA TGTGCCAGCTCACCAAGGGCAGGGGGCGACGGGCGCAATGAGCAGTTCTTC.

This clonotype was seen ten or more times. The chain uses TRBV10-2 and TRBJ1-1, with D uncertain. V was clipped by 4 bases and J by 0 bases, with 6 bases between them. The CDR3 runs 13 residues. Germline loops: CDR1 WSHSY, CDR2 SAAADI. For the CDR3, the DNA is TGCGCCAGCAGTGCGCAGATGAACACTGAAGCTTTCTTT. It specifies CASSAQMNTEAFF.

There are many counts of this clonotype. CDR3 in amino acids: CAISDPTENTEAFF. The CDR3 DNA reads as TGTGCCATCAGTGACCCGACAGAGAACACTGAAGCTTTCTTT. V and J are TRBV10-3 and TRBJ1-1; D perhaps matches TRBD1 (5 bases). Trimming took 3 bases from V and 1 from J, leaving 9 bases between them. Per the germline V gene, CDR1 is ENHRY and CDR2 is SYGVKD. The CDR3 has 14 residues.

This clonotype showed up many times. The chain employs TRBV2 and TRBJ2-3; no clear D. The CDR3 runs to 15 residues. Germline V gives CDR1 SNHLY, CDR2 FYNNEI. V lost 1 base, J lost 0 bases, and 8 bases lay in between. In DNA form, the CDR3 reads TGTGCCAGCAGTGAAGGCCTACCAAGCACAGATACGCAGTATTTT. Translating gives CASSEGLPSTDTQYF. Filled out from reference TRBV2 and TRBJ2-3, the complete variable domain reads EPEVTQTPSHQVTQMGQEVILRCVPISNHLYFYWYRQILGQKVEFLVSFYNNEISEKSEIFDDQFSVERPDGSNFTLKIRSTKLEDSAMYFCASSEGLPSTDTQYFGPGTRLTVL.

This clonotype was recorded many times. The chain is built from TRBV10-1 and TRBJ2-7, with a possible D match to TRBD2 (6 bases). The germline V gene encodes CDR1 WNHNN and CDR2 SYGVQD (reference sequence). V dropped 2 bases and J dropped 7 bases, with 12 bases sitting between them. The length of the CDR3 is 13 residues. The CDR3 reads CASSEDRGREQYF. In nucleotides, the CDR3 is TGCGCCAGCAGTGAGGATCGAGGGAGGGAGCAGTACTTC.

This clonotype was observed at least ten times. This rearrangement joins TRBV20-1 to TRBJ1-4, with D perhaps matching TRBD1 (5 bases). The CDR3 length is 14 residues. V was clipped by 3 bases and J by 0 bases, with 8 bases between them. Looked up from germline, CDR1 is DFQATT and CDR2 is SNEGSKA (reference sequence). The DNA of the CDR3 is TGCAGTGCTAGTGGGGGGGCAACTAATGAAAAACTGTTTTTT. Translating it yields CSASGGATNEKLFF.

Notes on this clonotype: This may come from a read error, since a much larger clone is one base off. The rearrangement joins TRBV18 to TRBJ1-4; a weak D match, TRBD1 (6 bases). This CDR3 is built from 14 residues. Germline loops: CDR1 KGHSH, CDR2 LQKENI. This CDR3 is CTSSLDSPSGKLFF. The DNA of the CDR3 is TGTACCAGCTCCCTGGACAGTCCAAGCGGAAAACTGTTTTTT.

This clonotype was observed at least ten times. The chain links TRBV7-9 to TRBJ1-6, with a tentative D call TRBD1 (5 bases). CDR1 SEHNR and CDR2 FQNEAQ come from the germline V gene (reference sequence). This CDR3 region has 14 residues. V lost 6 bases and J lost 7, with 13 bases in between. This CDR3 is CASRHGDSNSPLHF. CDR3 coding DNA: TGTGCCAGCAGGCATGGGGACTCCAATTCACCCCTCCACTTT.

V and J are TRBV20-1 and TRBJ2-1; TRBD1 agrees at 11 bases. V shed 8 bases and J 9 bases; nucleotides not matched to a gene: 6. In germline, CDR1 is DFQATT, CDR2 SNEGSKA (reference sequence). The CDR3 extends over 12 amino acids. The CDR3 loop is CSTGTGGGEQFF. Here the CDR3 DNA reads TGCAGTACGGGGACAGGGGGGGGTGAGCAGTTCTTC.